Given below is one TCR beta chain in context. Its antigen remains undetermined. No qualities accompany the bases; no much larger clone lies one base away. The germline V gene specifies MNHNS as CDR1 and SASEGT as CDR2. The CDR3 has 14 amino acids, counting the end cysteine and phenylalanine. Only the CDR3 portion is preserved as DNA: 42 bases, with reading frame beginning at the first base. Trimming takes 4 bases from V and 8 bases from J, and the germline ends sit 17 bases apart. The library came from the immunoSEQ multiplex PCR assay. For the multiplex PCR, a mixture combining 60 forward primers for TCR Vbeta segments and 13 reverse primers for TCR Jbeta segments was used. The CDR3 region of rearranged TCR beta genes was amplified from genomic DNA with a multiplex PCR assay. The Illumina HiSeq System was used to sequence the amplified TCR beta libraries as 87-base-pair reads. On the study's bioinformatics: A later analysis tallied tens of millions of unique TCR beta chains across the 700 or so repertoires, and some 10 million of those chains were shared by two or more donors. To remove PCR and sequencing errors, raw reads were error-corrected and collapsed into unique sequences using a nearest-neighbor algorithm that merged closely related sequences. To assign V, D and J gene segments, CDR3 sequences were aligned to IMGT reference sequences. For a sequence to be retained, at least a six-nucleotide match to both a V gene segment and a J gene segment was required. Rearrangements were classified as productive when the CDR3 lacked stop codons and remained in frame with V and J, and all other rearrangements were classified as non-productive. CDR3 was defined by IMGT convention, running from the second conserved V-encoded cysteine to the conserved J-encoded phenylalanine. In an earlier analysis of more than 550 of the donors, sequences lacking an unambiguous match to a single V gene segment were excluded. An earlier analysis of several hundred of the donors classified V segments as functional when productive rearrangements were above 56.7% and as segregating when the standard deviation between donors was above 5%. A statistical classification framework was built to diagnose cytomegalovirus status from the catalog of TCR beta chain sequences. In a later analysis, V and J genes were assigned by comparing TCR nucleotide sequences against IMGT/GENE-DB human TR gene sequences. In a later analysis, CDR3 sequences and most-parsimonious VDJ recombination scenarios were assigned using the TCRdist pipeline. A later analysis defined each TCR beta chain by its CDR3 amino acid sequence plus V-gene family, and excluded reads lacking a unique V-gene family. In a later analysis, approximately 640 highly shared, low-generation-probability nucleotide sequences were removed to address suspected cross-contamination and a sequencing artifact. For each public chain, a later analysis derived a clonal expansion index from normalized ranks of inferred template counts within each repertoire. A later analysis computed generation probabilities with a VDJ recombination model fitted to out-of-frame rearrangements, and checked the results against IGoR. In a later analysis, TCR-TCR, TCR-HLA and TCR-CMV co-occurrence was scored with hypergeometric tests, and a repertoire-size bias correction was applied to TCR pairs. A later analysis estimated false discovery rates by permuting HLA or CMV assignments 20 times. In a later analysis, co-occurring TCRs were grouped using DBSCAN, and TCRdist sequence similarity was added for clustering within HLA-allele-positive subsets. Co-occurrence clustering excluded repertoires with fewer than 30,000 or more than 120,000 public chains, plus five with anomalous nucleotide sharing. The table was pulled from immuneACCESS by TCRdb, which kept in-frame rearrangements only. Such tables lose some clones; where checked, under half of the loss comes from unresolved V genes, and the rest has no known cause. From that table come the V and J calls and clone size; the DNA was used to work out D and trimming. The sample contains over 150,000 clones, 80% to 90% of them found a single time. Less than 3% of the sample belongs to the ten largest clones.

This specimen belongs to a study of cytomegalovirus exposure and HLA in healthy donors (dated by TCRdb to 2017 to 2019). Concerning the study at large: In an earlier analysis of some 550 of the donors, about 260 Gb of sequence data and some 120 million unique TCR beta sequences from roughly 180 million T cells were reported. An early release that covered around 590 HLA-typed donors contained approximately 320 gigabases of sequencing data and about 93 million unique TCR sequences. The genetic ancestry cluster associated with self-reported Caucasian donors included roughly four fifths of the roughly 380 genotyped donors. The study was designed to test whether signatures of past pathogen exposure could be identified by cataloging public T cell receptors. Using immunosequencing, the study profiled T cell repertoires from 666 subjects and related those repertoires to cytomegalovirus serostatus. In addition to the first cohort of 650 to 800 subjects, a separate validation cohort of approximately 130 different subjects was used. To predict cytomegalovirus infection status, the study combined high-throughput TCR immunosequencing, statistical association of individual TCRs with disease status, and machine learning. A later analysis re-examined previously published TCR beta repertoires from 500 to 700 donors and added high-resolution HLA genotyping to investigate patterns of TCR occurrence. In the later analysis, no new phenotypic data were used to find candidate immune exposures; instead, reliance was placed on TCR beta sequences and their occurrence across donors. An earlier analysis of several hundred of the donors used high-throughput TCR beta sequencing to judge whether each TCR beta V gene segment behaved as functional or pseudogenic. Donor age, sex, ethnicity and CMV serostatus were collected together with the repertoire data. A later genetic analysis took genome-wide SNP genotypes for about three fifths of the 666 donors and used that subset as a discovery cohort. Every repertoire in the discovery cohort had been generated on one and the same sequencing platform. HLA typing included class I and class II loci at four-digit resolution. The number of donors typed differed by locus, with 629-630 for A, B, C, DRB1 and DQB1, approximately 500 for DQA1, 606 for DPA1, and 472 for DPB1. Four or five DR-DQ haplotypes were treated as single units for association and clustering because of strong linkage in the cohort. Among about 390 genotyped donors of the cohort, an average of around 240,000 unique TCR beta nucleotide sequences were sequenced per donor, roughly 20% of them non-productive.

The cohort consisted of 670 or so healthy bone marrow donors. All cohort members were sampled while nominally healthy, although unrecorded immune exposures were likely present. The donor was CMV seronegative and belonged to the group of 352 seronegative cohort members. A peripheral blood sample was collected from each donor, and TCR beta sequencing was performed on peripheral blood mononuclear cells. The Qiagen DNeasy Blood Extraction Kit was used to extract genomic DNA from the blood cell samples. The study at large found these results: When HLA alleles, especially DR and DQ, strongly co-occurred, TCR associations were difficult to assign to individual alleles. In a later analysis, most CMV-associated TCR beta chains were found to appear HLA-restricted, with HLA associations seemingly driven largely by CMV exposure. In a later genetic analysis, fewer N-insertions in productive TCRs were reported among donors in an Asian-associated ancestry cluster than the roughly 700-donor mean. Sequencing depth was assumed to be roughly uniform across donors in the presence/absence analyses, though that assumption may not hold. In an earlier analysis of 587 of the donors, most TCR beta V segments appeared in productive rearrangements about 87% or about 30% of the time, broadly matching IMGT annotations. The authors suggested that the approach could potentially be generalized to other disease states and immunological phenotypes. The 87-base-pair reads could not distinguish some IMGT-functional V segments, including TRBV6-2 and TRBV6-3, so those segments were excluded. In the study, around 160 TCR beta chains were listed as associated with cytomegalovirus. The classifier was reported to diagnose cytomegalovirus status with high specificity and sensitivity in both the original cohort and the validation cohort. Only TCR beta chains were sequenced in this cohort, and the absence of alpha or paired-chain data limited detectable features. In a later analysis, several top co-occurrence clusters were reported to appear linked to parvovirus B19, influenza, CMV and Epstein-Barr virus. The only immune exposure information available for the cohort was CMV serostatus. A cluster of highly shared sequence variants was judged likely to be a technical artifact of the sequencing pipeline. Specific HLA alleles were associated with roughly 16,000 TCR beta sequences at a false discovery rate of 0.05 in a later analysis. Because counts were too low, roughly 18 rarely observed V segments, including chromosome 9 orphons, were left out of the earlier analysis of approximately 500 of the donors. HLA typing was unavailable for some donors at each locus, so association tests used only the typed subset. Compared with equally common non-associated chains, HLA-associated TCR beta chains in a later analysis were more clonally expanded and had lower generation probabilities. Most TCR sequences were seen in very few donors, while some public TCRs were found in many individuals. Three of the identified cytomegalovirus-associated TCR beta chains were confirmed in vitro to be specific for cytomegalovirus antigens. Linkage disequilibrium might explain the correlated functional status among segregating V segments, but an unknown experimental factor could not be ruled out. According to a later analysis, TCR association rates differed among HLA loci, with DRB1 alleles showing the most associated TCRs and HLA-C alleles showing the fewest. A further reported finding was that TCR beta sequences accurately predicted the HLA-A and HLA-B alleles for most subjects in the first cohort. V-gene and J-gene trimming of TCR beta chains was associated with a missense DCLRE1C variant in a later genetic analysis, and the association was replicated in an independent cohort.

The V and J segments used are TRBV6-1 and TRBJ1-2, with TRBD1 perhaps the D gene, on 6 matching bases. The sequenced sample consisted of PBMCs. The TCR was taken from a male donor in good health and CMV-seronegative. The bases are TGTGCCAGCAGTGGCACAGGGACCATAGGAGGCTACACCTTC. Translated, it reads CASSGTGTIGGYTF.